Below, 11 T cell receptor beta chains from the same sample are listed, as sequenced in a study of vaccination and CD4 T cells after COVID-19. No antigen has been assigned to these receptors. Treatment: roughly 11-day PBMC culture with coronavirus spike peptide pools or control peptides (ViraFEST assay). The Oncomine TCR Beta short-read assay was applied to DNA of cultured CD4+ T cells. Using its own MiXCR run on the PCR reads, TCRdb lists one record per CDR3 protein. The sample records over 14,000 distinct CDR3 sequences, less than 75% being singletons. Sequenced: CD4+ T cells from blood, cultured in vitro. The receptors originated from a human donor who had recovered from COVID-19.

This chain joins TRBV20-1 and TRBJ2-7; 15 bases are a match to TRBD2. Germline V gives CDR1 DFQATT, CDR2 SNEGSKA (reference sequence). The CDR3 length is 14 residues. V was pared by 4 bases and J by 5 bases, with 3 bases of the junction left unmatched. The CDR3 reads CSATGLAGGHEQYF. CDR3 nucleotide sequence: TGCAGTGCTACGGGACTAGCGGGAGGTCACGAGCAGTACTTC.

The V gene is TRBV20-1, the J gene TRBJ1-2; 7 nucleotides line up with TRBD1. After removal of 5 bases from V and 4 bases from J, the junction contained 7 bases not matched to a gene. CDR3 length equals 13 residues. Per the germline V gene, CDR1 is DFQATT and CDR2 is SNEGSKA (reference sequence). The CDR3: CSASRDRSYGYTF. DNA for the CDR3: TGCAGTGCTTCCCGGGACAGATCCTATGGCTACACCTTC.

The CDR3 nucleotides are TGCAGTGCTCGGACTAGCGGGAGGTACAATGAGCAGTTCTTC. It is translated as CSARTSGRYNEQFF. This sequence joins TRBV20-1 and TRBJ2-1; TRBD2 matches 14 bases. Germline V gene sequence: CDR1 DFQATT, CDR2 SNEGSKA (reference sequence). The CDR3 sequence is 14 residues long. Losses at the gene ends were 5 bases for V and 4 bases for J; bases not matched to a gene: 1.

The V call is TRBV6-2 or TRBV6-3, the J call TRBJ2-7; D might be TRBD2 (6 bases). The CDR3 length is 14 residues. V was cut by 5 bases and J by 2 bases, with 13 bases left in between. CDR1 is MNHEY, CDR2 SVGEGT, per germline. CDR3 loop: CASSIRDLTYEQYF. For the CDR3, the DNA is TGTGCCAGCAGTATCCGGGACTTAACCTACGAGCAGTACTTC.

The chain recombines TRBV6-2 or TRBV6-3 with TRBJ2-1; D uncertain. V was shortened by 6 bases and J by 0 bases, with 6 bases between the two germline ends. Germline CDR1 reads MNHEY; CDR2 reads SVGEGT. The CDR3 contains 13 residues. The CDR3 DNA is TGTGCCAGCAGACCGAGCTCCTACAATGAGCAGTTCTTC. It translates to CASRPSSYNEQFF.

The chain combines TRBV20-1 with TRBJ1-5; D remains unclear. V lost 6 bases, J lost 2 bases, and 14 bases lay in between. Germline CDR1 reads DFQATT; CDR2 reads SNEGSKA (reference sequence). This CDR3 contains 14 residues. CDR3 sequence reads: CSAPASRGNQPQHF. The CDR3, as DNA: TGCAGTGCGCCAGCGAGTAGGGGCAATCAGCCCCAGCATTTT.

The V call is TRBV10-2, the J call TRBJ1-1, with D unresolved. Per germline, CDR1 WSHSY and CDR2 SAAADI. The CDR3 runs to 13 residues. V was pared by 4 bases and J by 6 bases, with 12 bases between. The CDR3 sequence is CASSGAERSEAFF. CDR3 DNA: TGCGCCAGCAGTGGGGCTGAGCGCTCTGAAGCTTTCTTT.

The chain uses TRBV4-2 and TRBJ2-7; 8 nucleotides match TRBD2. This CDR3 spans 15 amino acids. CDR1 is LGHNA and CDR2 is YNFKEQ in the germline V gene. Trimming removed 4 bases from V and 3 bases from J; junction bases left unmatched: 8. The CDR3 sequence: CASSLLTSGSYEQYF. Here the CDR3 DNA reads TGTGCCAGCAGCCTCTTAACGAGCGGGAGCTACGAGCAGTACTTC.

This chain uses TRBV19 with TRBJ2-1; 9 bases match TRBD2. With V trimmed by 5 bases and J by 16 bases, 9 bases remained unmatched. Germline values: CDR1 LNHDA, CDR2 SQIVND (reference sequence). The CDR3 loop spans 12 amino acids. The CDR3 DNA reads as TGTGCCAGTAGTGCTAGCGGGATGCTGATCTTCTTC. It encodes CASSASGMLIFF.

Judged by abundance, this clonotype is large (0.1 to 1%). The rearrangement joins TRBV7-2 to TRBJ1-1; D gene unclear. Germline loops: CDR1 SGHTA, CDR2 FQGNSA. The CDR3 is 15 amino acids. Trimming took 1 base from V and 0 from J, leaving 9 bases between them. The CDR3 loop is CASSLGSQLNTEAFF. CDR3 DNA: TGTGCCAGCAGCTTAGGATCCCAGCTGAACACTGAAGCTTTCTTT.

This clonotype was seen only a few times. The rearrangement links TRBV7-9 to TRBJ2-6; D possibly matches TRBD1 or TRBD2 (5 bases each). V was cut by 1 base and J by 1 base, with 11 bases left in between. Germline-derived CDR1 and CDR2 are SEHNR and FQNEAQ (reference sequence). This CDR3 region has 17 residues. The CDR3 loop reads CASSLGQGVSGANVLTF. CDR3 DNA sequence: TGTGCCAGCAGCTTAGGGCAGGGAGTTTCTGGGGCCAACGTCCTGACTTTC.